The next 26 T cell receptor beta chains were all read from a single sample in a study of regulatory T cells in long-lasting Graves disease. Time point here: newly diagnosed GD, antithyroid drugs for less than 3 months. PBMCs provided the RNA from which the TCR library was made. CDR3-region Arm-PCR and iRepertoire HTBI primers produced the TCR beta libraries. TCRdb processed the multiplex PCR reads anew with MiXCR; each CDR3 protein has one entry. The sample carries 400,000 to 500,000 distinct CDR3 sequences, around 15% recorded once. The same data also went into a second study, on T cells in Graves' hyperthyroidism and ophthalmopathy.

The sample here was peripheral blood mononuclear cells (PBMCs), taken at new diagnosis, from a patient treated with antithyroid drugs. The source is a woman aged 18-29 years with Graves disease.

This clonotype was counted a single time. Since the CDR3 does not end with the conserved phenylalanine or tryptophan, this likely comes from a read error. The chain has TRBV12-5 and TRBJ1-2; 12 bases align to TRBD1. The junction had 18 bases not matched to a gene; V was cut back by 2 bases and J by 8 bases. The CDR3 extends over 19 amino acids. In germline, CDR1 is LGHNT, CDR2 FRNRAP. CDR3 in amino acids: CASGLPTGTGGFYVKGYTL. The CDR3 DNA is TGTGCTAGTGGTTTGCCAACCGGGACAGGGGGCTTTTATGTCAAAGGCTACACCCTC.

The chain is built from TRBV7-9 and TRBJ2-5; D possibly uses TRBD1 or TRBD2 (6 bases each). Germline CDR1 SEHNR, CDR2 FQNEAQ (reference sequence). With 2 bases removed from V and 5 bases from J, the gap between germline ends came to 12 bases. The CDR3 is made up of 14 amino acids. The CDR3 DNA reads as TGTGCCAGCAGCTTACTTACAGGGAGGGAGACCCAGTACTTC. Amino acid sequence: CASSLLTGRETQYF.

This clonotype showed up many times. The chain is built from TRBV2 and TRBJ2-1, with TRBD1 as a possible D gene (6 bases). This CDR3 contains 15 residues. V lost 5 bases, J lost 8 bases, and 19 bases lay in between. CDR1 SNHLY and CDR2 FYNNEI come from the germline V gene. The chain's CDR3 is CASSMDSQIFYEQFF. CDR3 nucleotide sequence: TGTGCCAGCAGTATGGACAGCCAAATCTTTTATGAGCAGTTCTTC. The whole variable domain, filled in from reference TRBV2 and TRBJ2-1, reads EPEVTQTPSHQVTQMGQEVILRCVPISNHLYFYWYRQILGQKVEFLVSFYNNEISEKSEIFDDQFSVERPDGSNFTLKIRSTKLEDSAMYFCASSMDSQIFYEQFFGPGTRLTVL.

The sample holds many counts of this clonotype. V gene TRBV11-2 combines with J gene TRBJ2-7, with 7 nucleotides matching TRBD1. This CDR3 has 13 amino acids. The V and J ends lost 6 bases and 4 bases, in that order; junction bases with no gene match: 6. Germline V gene lookup returns CDR1 SGHAT and CDR2 FQNNGV. As DNA, the CDR3 is TGTGCCAGCAGTCCACCGGGACAGTACGAGCAGTACTTC. Protein: CASSPPGQYEQYF. Based on the CDR3 plus reference TRBV11-2 and TRBJ2-7, the full variable domain is EAGVAQSPRYKIIEKRQSVAFWCNPISGHATLYWYQQILGQGPKLLIQFQNNGVVDDSQLPKDRFSAERLKGVDSTLKIQPAKLEDSAVYLCASSPPGQYEQYFGPGTRLTVT.

The V call is TRBV6-1, the J call TRBJ2-3, with unresolved D. Trimming left V 7 bases short and J 1 base short, with 12 bases between. The germline V gene encodes CDR1 MNHNS and CDR2 SASEGT. The CDR3 spans 14 residues. Here the CDR3 DNA reads TGTGCCAGCACCCGTAGGCGTGGCACAGATACGCAGTATTTT. This sequence encodes CASTRRRGTDTQYF.

A few counts support this clonotype. The junction and the germline gene differ at one end; a read error may be behind it. The chain links TRBV12-3 or TRBV12-4 to TRBJ1-2, with 9 bases that match TRBD1. The CDR3 is 15 residues long. The CDR3 bases are TGTGCCACCAGTGACCAGGACAGGGGAGCCTATGGCTACACCTTC. It translates to CATSDQDRGAYGYTF.

The chain has TRBV28 and TRBJ2-2, with 7 bases that match TRBD1. Germline V lookup: CDR1 MDHEN, CDR2 SYDVKM. The CDR3 loop spans 13 amino acids. V lost 8 bases to trimming and J lost 5 bases; unmatched junction nucleotides: 5. CDR3 DNA sequence: TGTGCCAGCGCCCAGGGGGAGACCGGGGAGCTGTTTTTT. Encoded protein: CASAQGETGELFF. The complete variable domain, with remaining parts taken from reference TRBV28 and TRBJ2-2, reads DVKVTQSSRYLVKRTGEKVFLECVQDMDHENMFWYRQDPGLGLRLIYFSYDVKMKEKGDIPEGYSVSREKKERFSLILESASTNQTSMYLCASAQGETGELFFGEGSRLTVL.

The CDR3 protein is CASSYSGLAVGYNEQFF. For the CDR3, the DNA is TGCGCCAGCAGCTACTCGGGACTAGCGGTGGGGTACAATGAGCAGTTCTTC. The V gene is TRBV5-1, the J gene TRBJ2-1; 11 bases align to TRBD2. J was trimmed by 4 bases and V by 3 bases; bases with no gene match: 9. Germline CDR1 is SGHRS and CDR2 is YFSETQ. The CDR3 length is 17 residues.

V is TRBV6-1 and J is TRBJ2-7; TRBD2 agrees at 7 bases. Germline CDR1 reads MNHNS; CDR2 reads SASEGT. The CDR3 extends over 15 amino acids. V trimming: 10 bases; J trimming: 0 bases; junction bases outside the gene matches: 12. CDR3 protein: CATSPVGGSSYEQYF. CDR3 coding DNA: TGTGCCACCTCCCCGGTGGGCGGGAGCTCCTACGAGCAGTACTTC.

The sample holds a few counts of this clonotype. The gene calls are TRBV5-4 and TRBJ1-1; D unclear. In germline, CDR1 is SGHNT, CDR2 YYREEE (reference sequence). The germline V and J ends were trimmed by 1 base and 3 bases, with 7 bases remaining between them. The CDR3 loop spans 13 amino acids. CDR3 sequence (DNA): TGTGCCAGCAGCTTGAGGACGGACACTGAAGCTTTCTTT. Protein: CASSLRTDTEAFF.

As to this clonotype: At one end, the junction sequence differs from germline, possibly due to a read error. CDR3 nucleotides: TGTGCCAGCGGCTTTCGGACGGGGGAACTGAACACTGAAGCTTTCTTT. Its translation: CASGFRTGELNTEAFF. This chain links TRBV7-9 with TRBJ1-1, with a weak D call TRBD1 (5 bases). This CDR3 comprises 16 residues. The germline V gene encodes CDR1 SEHNR and CDR2 FQNEAQ (reference sequence). The full variable domain, with the rest looked up from reference TRBV7-9 and TRBJ1-1, is DTGVSQNPRHKITKRGQNVTFRCDPISEHNRLYWYRQTLGQGPEFLTYFQNEAQLEKSRLLSDRFSAERPKGSFSTLEIQRTEQGDSAMYLCASGFRTGELNTEAFFGQGTRLTVV.

This clonotype was picked up a small number of times. The chain links TRBV12-3 or TRBV12-4 to TRBJ2-4, with no clear D. V was clipped by 5 bases and J by 0 bases, with 11 bases between them. This CDR3 has 15 residues. The DNA of the CDR3 is TGTGCCAGCAGTCTCGACTCTCTAGCCAAAAACATTCAGTACTTC. Its translation is CASSLDSLAKNIQYF.

At least ten counts were recorded for this clonotype. The gene calls are TRBV28 and TRBJ2-1; possibly TRBD2 for D (5 bases). Germline values: CDR1 MDHEN, CDR2 SYDVKM. The CDR3 covers 14 residues. V lost 6 bases and J 4 bases, leaving 13 bases between the germline ends. The CDR3 DNA sequence: TGTGCCAGCAGCCCAGCGGACGGGTACAATGAGCAGTTCTTC. Amino acid sequence: CASSPADGYNEQFF. Full variable domain (missing parts from reference TRBV28 and TRBJ2-1): DVKVTQSSRYLVKRTGEKVFLECVQDMDHENMFWYRQDPGLGLRLIYFSYDVKMKEKGDIPEGYSVSREKKERFSLILESASTNQTSMYLCASSPADGYNEQFFGPGTRLTVL.

This chain links TRBV2 with TRBJ2-1; 12 bases are a match to TRBD2. The CDR3 extends over 15 amino acids. Germline loops: CDR1 SNHLY, CDR2 FYNNEI. With V trimmed by 4 bases and J by 8 bases, 6 bases remained unmatched. The CDR3 DNA reads TGTGCCAGCAGTGGGGGACTAGCGGGTACGGATGAGCAGTTCTTC. It translates to CASSGGLAGTDEQFF.

At least ten counts were recorded for this clonotype. The chain couples TRBV20-1 to TRBJ2-1; 8 bases are a match to TRBD2. With V trimmed by 5 bases and J by 8 bases, 5 bases remained unmatched. Looked up from germline, CDR1 is DFQATT and CDR2 is SNEGSKA (reference sequence). This CDR3 contains 12 residues. As DNA, the CDR3 is TGCAGTGCTTCTGGACTAGCTGATGAGCAGTTCTTC. Translating it yields CSASGLADEQFF.

In this sample, this clonotype turned up once. The chain joins TRBV28 to TRBJ2-7; D not certain. Germline lookup yields CDR1 MDHEN and CDR2 SYDVKM. Trimming shortened V by 5 bases and J by 1 base, and 9 bases separated the two germline ends. This CDR3 has 13 residues. CDR3 region: CASSPRISYEQYF. CDR3 in DNA: TGTGCCAGCAGTCCGAGGATTTCCTACGAGCAGTACTTC.

This clonotype appeared many times. The rearrangement uses TRBV12-3 or TRBV12-4 and TRBJ1-2; TRBD1 is a possible D gene (5 bases). The CDR3 length is 12 residues. With 8 bases removed from V and 6 bases from J, the gap between germline ends came to 13 bases. CDR3 amino acids: CASYWGGNGYTF. DNA of the CDR3: TGTGCCAGCTATTGGGGGGGAAATGGCTACACCTTC.

This clonotype was seen a handful of times. One junction end disagrees with the germline gene, perhaps due to a read error. The gene calls are TRBV28 and TRBJ2-5; D could derive from TRBD1 or TRBD2 (5 bases each). Germline loops: CDR1 MDHEN, CDR2 SYDVKM. The CDR3 covers 17 residues. The CDR3 DNA reads TGTGCCTGCAGTTTCGGAATTACTATACAGTGGGGGGAGACCCAGTACTTC. This sequence encodes CACSFGITIQWGETQYF.

The chain links TRBV19 to TRBJ2-1; maybe TRBD2 (6 bases). With 1 base removed from V and 1 base from J, the gap between germline ends came to 14 bases. Per the germline V gene, CDR1 is LNHDA and CDR2 is SQIVND (reference sequence). This CDR3 contains 17 residues. This CDR3 reads CASSIGTGLLSYNEQFF. DNA of the CDR3: TGTGCCAGTAGTATAGGAACTGGACTACTTTCCTACAATGAGCAGTTCTTC.

There are a few counts of this clonotype. V usage is TRBV6-2 or TRBV6-3 and J usage is TRBJ1-2; TRBD1 might be the D (6 bases). This CDR3 region has 13 residues. V gave up 5 bases and J gave up 4 bases, with 11 bases separating them. CDR1 is MNHEY, CDR2 SVGEGT, per germline. This CDR3 reads CASSKDSVYGYTF. In nucleotides, the CDR3 is TGTGCCAGCAGTAAGGACAGTGTCTATGGCTACACCTTC.

CDR3 protein: CASSLDNRANQPQHF. The CDR3 DNA sequence: TGCGCCAGCAGCTTGGATAACAGGGCTAATCAGCCCCAGCATTTT. V usage is TRBV5-1 and J usage is TRBJ1-5; tentative D call: TRBD1 (6 bases). Germline V lookup: CDR1 SGHRS, CDR2 YFSETQ. V was clipped by 0 bases and J by 4 bases, with 11 bases between them. The length of the CDR3 is 15 residues.

To note about this clonotype: Being one base from a much bigger clone, this may be a read error. The chain joins TRBV30 to TRBJ2-3, with D perhaps matching TRBD1 or TRBD2 (5 bases each). The DNA end lines up better with TRBJ2-7; the J call may be wrong. In germline, CDR1 is GTSNPN, CDR2 SVGIG (reference sequence). The CDR3 consists of 15 residues. CDR3 in DNA: TGTGCCTGGGAGGGGACCTTCGGGGTATACAATGAGCAGTACTTC. This sequence encodes CAWEGTFGVYNEQYF.

The chain couples TRBV20-1 to TRBJ2-3; TRBD2 matches 8 bases. The J call is uncertain, as TRBJ2-5 better fits the DNA end. Germline loops: CDR1 DFQATT, CDR2 SNEGSKA (reference sequence). The CDR3 spans 14 residues. The DNA for the CDR3 is TGCAGTGCTAATTTACGGGAGGGCCTTGAGACCCAGTACTTC. Its protein product is CSANLREGLETQYF.

This clonotype appeared many times. The J gene is TRBJ1-1, the V gene TRBV11-2; D might be TRBD1 (6 bases). With 1 base removed from V and 3 bases from J, the gap between germline ends came to 12 bases. Germline values: CDR1 SGHAT, CDR2 FQNNGV. This CDR3 is 15 amino acids long. The CDR3 bases are TGTGCCAGCAGCTTAGTTGGGGGGCCGGACACTGAAGCTTTCTTT. Amino acids: CASSLVGGPDTEAFF.

This clonotype has ten or more counts. The chain has TRBV6-1 and TRBJ2-3, with 7 positions matching TRBD2. Germline values: CDR1 MNHNS, CDR2 SASEGT. Trimming took 7 bases from V and 6 from J; bases not matched to a gene: 10. The CDR3 extends over 14 amino acids. The CDR3 reads CASKRDYSWDTQYF. The CDR3 DNA sequence: TGTGCCAGCAAGCGGGACTACTCGTGGGATACGCAGTATTTT.

This clonotype was observed a few times. The rearrangement uses TRBV28 and TRBJ1-2; D gene ambiguous. The CDR3 extends over 15 amino acids. The V end lost 5 bases, the J end lost 1 base, and 14 bases lay between the germline ends. The germline V gene has CDR1 MDHEN and CDR2 SYDVKM. As DNA, the CDR3 is TGTGCCAGCAGTCCTCGAATGGGCAGTAACTATGGCTACACCTTC. Residues: CASSPRMGSNYGYTF.